This T cell receptor beta chain is from a study of vaccination effects on CD4 cells after COVID-19. Viral peptide pool expansion of antigen-specific CD4+ T cells preceded sequencing in the ViraFEST assay. Cultured cells yielded isolated CD4+ T cells after approximately nine days. The data were produced by immunoSEQ multiplex PCR, yet TCRdb's version contains in-frame clones alone and is incomplete. The sample includes approximately 22,000 clones, about three quarters seen only once; the top ten take 12%. Of note for this clone: Its antigen is not known.

The germline V gene encodes CDR1 MNHEY and CDR2 SVGAGI. CDR3 size: 13 residues. Trimming left V 2 bases short and J 5 bases short, with 7 bases between. Material: CD4+ T cells from PBMCs cultured with HCoV-229E spike peptides, obtained before COVID-19 vaccination. This receptor was taken from a human donor who received a COVID-19 vaccine. This sequence joins TRBV6-5 and TRBJ1-3; D gene ambiguous. CDR3 loop: CASSYGVRNTIYF. Written as DNA, the CDR3 is TGTGCCAGCAGTTACGGGGTTAGAAACACCATATATTTT.